Shown below are 15 T cell receptor beta chains from a single sample sequenced in a study of shared clonotypes between healthy human individuals. Only in-frame clones appear in the TCRdb table, and some are missing; sequencing was by immunoSEQ multiplex PCR. The data show about 600,000 clones, around 97% seen once. Sequenced material: naive CD4+ T cells sorted from blood. This sample's subset: CD45RA+ positively selected. The receptors stem from a woman in her 30s in good health.

The rearrangement joins TRBV7-9 to TRBJ2-2; D remains ambiguous. V lost 4 bases to trimming and J lost 3 bases, with 21 bases between them. The V gene's germline CDR1 is SEHNR and CDR2 FQNEAQ (reference sequence). This CDR3 region has 18 residues. The chain's CDR3 is CASSYPVRNARDTGELFF. In DNA form, the CDR3 reads TGTGCCAGCAGCTACCCTGTGCGAAACGCTAGAGACACCGGGGAGCTGTTTTTT.

V and J are TRBV16 and TRBJ1-3; the D gene is possibly TRBD1 (6 bases). This CDR3 is built from 14 residues. CDR1 and CDR2 from the germline V gene are KGHSY and FQNENV. V lost 7 bases and J lost 3, with 13 bases in between. The CDR3 here is CASTAGDFGNTIYF. CDR3 DNA sequence: TGTGCCAGCACCGCAGGGGATTTTGGAAACACCATATATTTT.

The count of this clone is one. The V and J genes are TRBV28 and TRBJ2-2, with 10 bases matching TRBD2. The germline V gene encodes CDR1 MDHEN and CDR2 SYDVKM. CDR3 length equals 15 residues. Trimming took 4 bases from V and 9 from J; bases not matched to a gene: 8. CDR3 sequence reads: CASSSGASGSWELFF. CDR3 nucleotide sequence: TGTGCCAGCAGTTCTGGGGCTAGCGGGAGTTGGGAGCTGTTTTTT.

V gene TRBV7-9 combines with J gene TRBJ1-4; TRBD1 matches 9 bases. Germline V gives CDR1 SEHNR, CDR2 FQNEAQ (reference sequence). Losses at the gene ends were 5 bases for V and 0 bases for J; bases not matched to a gene: 10. CDR3 size: 18 residues. The CDR3 is CASSGRTGDPATNEKLFF. Written as DNA, the CDR3 is TGTGCCAGCAGCGGGCGGACAGGGGACCCTGCAACTAATGAAAAACTGTTTTTT.

The genes are TRBV10-1 and TRBJ1-2, with 8 bases matching TRBD1. CDR3 length: 19 residues. The V gene end was trimmed by 2 bases and the J gene end by 8 bases; junction bases not matched to a gene: 22. Germline CDR1 and CDR2: WNHNN and SYGVQD (reference sequence). CDR3 region: CASSEGLAGTGPFLRGYTF. CDR3 nucleotide sequence: TGCGCCAGCAGTGAGGGGCTGGCGGGGACAGGTCCTTTCTTACGGGGCTACACCTTC.

The chain employs TRBV10-3 and TRBJ2-3, with unresolved D. The CDR3 consists of 14 residues. With 3 bases removed from V and 3 bases from J, the gap between germline ends came to 10 bases. CDR1 is ENHRY, CDR2 SYGVKD, per germline. The CDR3 here is CAISDRLETDTQYF. CDR3 DNA sequence: TGTGCCATCAGTGACCGTCTAGAGACAGATACGCAGTATTTT.

Turning to this clone: The junction departs from germline at one end; a sequencing error may be responsible. The CDR3: CASGLGLATVHF. Here the CDR3 DNA reads TGTGCTAGTGGTTTGGGTTTGGCCACCGTGCACTTC. This chain joins TRBV12-5 and TRBJ2-7; D is uncertain. The CDR3 spans 12 residues. Germline assignment: CDR1 LGHNT and CDR2 FRNRAP.

The chain employs TRBV28 and TRBJ2-2, with 9 positions matching TRBD2. V gave up 7 bases and J gave up 8 bases; unmatched junction bases: 14. This CDR3 spans 16 amino acids. Germline CDR1 is MDHEN and CDR2 is SYDVKM. In nucleotides, the CDR3 is TGTGCCAGCACCCTTGCCGCTAGCGGGATGGGTGGGGAGCTGTTTTTT. This gives the protein CASTLAASGMGGELFF.

This chain connects TRBV19 to TRBJ1-1, with D perhaps matching TRBD1 (6 bases). Germline CDR1 reads LNHDA; CDR2 reads SQIVND (reference sequence). Trimming stripped 6 bases from V and 4 bases from J, with 12 bases between. This CDR3 region has 13 residues. CDR3 nucleotides: TGTGCCAGTAGGCAGGACAGAGGCACTGAAGCTTTCTTT. This codes for CASRQDRGTEAFF.

The V gene is TRBV29-1, the J gene TRBJ2-3; 10 bases line up with TRBD2. The trim removed 4 bases at V and 2 bases at J, leaving 3 bases unmatched. This CDR3 comprises 14 residues. CDR1 is SQVTM, CDR2 ANQGSEA, per germline. CDR3 sequence: CSVVAGGPTDTQYF. The CDR3 DNA follows: TGCAGCGTTGTAGCGGGAGGACCCACAGATACGCAGTATTTT.

About this clone: Other nucleotide sequences in the sample specify the same CDR3. The rearrangement uses TRBV5-1 and TRBJ2-1; 12 nucleotides line up with TRBD2. V gave up 0 bases and J gave up 7 bases; unmatched junction bases: 2. The V gene's germline CDR1 is SGHRS and CDR2 YFSETQ. The CDR3 spans 15 residues. The CDR3 loop reads CASSLAGLAGNEQFF. The CDR3 DNA reads TGCGCCAGCAGCTTGGCTGGACTAGCGGGGAATGAGCAGTTCTTC.

The chain uses TRBV5-1 and TRBJ1-6; 7 nucleotides line up with TRBD1. CDR1 and CDR2 (germline): SGHRS, YFSETQ. V lost 0 bases to trimming and J lost 5 bases; unmatched junction nucleotides: 2. The CDR3 runs to 15 residues. CDR3 in DNA: TGCGCCAGCAGCTTGGTGGGGACAGATAATTCACCCCTCCACTTT. Translation: CASSLVGTDNSPLHF.

Comments on this clone: Distinct nucleotide sequences in the sample also encode this CDR3. This rearrangement joins TRBV5-1 to TRBJ2-1; 8 nucleotides agree with TRBD2. The trim removed 1 base at V and 1 base at J, leaving 1 base unmatched. The CDR3 sequence is 15 residues long. Germline loops: CDR1 SGHRS, CDR2 YFSETQ. CDR3 sequence (DNA): TGCGCCAGCAGCTTGACTAGCGGATCCTACAATGAGCAGTTCTTC. It is translated as CASSLTSGSYNEQFF.

The V and J genes are TRBV5-8 and TRBJ1-4; D uncertain. V lost 0 bases to trimming and J lost 4 bases, with 10 bases between them. The CDR3 is 15 residues long. Germline CDR1 and CDR2: SGHTS and YDEGEE. CDR3 amino acids: CASSLGTDGNEKLFF. The CDR3 DNA sequence: TGTGCCAGCAGCTTGGGTACCGACGGTAATGAAAAACTGTTTTTT. The complete variable domain, with remaining parts taken from reference TRBV5-8 and TRBJ1-4, reads EAGVTQSPTHLIKTRGQQATLRCSPISGHTSVYWYQQALGLGLQFLLWYDEGEERNRGNFPPRFSGRQFPNYSSELNVNALELEDSALYLCASSLGTDGNEKLFFGSGTQLSVL.

The V and J genes are TRBV28 and TRBJ1-4; a possible D gene is TRBD1 (6 bases). Germline V gene sequence: CDR1 MDHEN, CDR2 SYDVKM. Trimming stripped 3 bases from V and 4 bases from J, with 15 bases between. The CDR3 covers 16 residues. The CDR3 loop reads CASSLKGGNINEKLFF. The CDR3 nucleotides are TGTGCCAGCAGTTTGAAGGGGGGGAATATTAATGAAAAACTGTTTTTT.